Described below is a single TCR beta chain sequence and its context. Its specificity is unknown. The protocol was immunoSEQ multiplex PCR, while the TCRdb copy is restricted to in-frame clones and leaves out a portion. This table has some 150,000 clones, roughly 89% appearing once. This CDR3 comprises 13 residues. Germline loops: CDR1 MNHEY, CDR2 SVGAGI. Between the trimmed V and J ends, which lost 4 bases and 4 bases, there was a span of 10 bases. This specimen comes from a study of T cell responses to AZD1222 COVID-19 vaccine. Looking at the study overall: Pooled together were second doses at about 4 or about 12 weeks. Study-level findings and limits: Only a handful of individuals given AZD1222 were seropositive at baseline. An increase in Spike-specific TCR breadth and depth was observed after two AZD1222 doses. In all cases, repertoires were sampled only after the peak T cell response.

The rearrangement links TRBV6-5 to TRBJ1-2; tentative D call: TRBD1 (5 bases). The sequence came from an adult in good health. Sequencing used peripheral blood, obtained on day 0 of AZD1222 vaccination. The CDR3 is CASSFTDSYGYTF. CDR3 nucleotides: TGTGCCAGCAGTTTCACCGACAGCTATGGCTACACCTTC.